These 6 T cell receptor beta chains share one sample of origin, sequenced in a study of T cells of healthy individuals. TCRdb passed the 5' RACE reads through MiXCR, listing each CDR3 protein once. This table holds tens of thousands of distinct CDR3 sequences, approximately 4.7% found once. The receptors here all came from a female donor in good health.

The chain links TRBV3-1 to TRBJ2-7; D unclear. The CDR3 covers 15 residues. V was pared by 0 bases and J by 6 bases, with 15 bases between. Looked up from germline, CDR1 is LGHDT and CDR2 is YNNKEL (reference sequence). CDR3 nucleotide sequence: TGTGCCAGCAGCCAAGACGGGTTTAAACGGGTCGAGCAGTACTTC. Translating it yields CASSQDGFKRVEQYF.

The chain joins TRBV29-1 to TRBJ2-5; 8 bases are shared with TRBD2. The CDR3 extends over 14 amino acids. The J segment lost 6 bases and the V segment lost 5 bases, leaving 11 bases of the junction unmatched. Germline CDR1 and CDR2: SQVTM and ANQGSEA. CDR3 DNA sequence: TGCAGCGTTAAAAAGCGGGAGCGCCCAAAGACCCAGTACTTC. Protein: CSVKKRERPKTQYF.

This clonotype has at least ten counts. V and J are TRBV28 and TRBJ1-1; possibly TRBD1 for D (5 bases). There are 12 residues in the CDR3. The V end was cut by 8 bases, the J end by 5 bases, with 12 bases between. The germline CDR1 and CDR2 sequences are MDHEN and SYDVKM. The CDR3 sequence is CASRRDVTEAFF. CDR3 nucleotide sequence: TGTGCCAGCCGCAGGGATGTGACTGAAGCTTTCTTT.

Here the CDR3 DNA reads TGTGCCAGCAGCGCATTCTTGGCGGGAGAAGCAGATACGCAGTATTTT. The encoded protein is CASSAFLAGEADTQYF. This chain connects TRBV9 to TRBJ2-3, with 7 nucleotides matching TRBD2. CDR3 length: 16 residues. CDR1 and CDR2 (germline): SGDLS, YYNGEE. V shed 3 bases and J 4 bases; nucleotides not matched to a gene: 11.

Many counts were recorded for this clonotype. The CDR3 loop reads CASSQRDIDGNTEAFF. As DNA, the CDR3 is TGCGCCAGCAGCCAGAGGGACATCGATGGGAACACTGAAGCTTTCTTT. The rearrangement uses TRBV4-1 and TRBJ1-1; tentatively, D is TRBD1 (6 bases). The length of the CDR3 is 16 residues. Per the germline V gene, CDR1 is MGHRA and CDR2 is YSYEKL. V lost 3 bases, J lost 1 base, and 15 bases lay in between.

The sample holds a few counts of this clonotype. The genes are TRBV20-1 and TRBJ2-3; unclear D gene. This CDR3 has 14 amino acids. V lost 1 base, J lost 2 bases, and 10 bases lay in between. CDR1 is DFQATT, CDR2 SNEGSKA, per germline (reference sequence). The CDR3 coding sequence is TGCAGTGCTAGAGTCCCTGGCTACACAGATACGCAGTATTTT. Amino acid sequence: CSARVPGYTDTQYF.